This T cell receptor beta chain was identified during a study of blood T cell repertoires in COVID-19. This clone was picked up a small number of times. This sample includes further DNA sequences coding for the same CDR3. The table came from immunoSEQ multiplex PCR; TCRdb's copy has only in-frame clones and leaves some out. The sample consists of around 200,000 clones, around 86% of them appearing once. V lost 0 bases, J lost 4 bases, and 6 bases stayed unmatched. Germline V gene lookup returns CDR1 GTSNPN and CDR2 SVGIG (reference sequence). The CDR3 is 14 residues long. The sample consisted of peripheral blood. The rearrangement uses TRBV30 and TRBJ2-7; 7 bases align to TRBD1. This clonotype was obtained from a human donor in a cohort sampled during active COVID-19. CDR3 region: CAWSVPGGWYEQYF. The DNA of the CDR3 is TGTGCCTGGAGTGTACCAGGGGGATGGTACGAGCAGTACTTC. Variable domain in full (rest from reference TRBV30 and TRBJ2-7): SQTIHQWPATLVQPVGSPLSLECTVEGTSNPNLYWYRQAAGRGLQLLFYSVGIGQISSEVPQNLSASRPQDRQFILSSKKLLLSDSGFYLCAWSVPGGWYEQYFGPGTRLTVT.